A selection of T cell receptor beta chains follows, all from one sample in a study of blood T cell repertoires in COVID-19. Data came from immunoSEQ multiplex PCR; TCRdb stores just in-frame clones and leaves some out. The sample has 300,000 to 450,000 clones; around 90% are singletons. Material for sequencing was PBMCs or T cells enriched from blood (not recorded which). The receptors here all came from a woman under 30 who had recovered from COVID-19. CDR3s include the opening cysteine and the closing phenylalanine or tryptophan. The D gene is left open where the match is weak. Size values are once, few and many counts, or a class for expanded clones, and some rows have none.

. | TRBJ1-5 | . | 13 | TRBV7-6 | CASSLDEGQPQHF | TGTGCCAGCAGCTTAGATGAGGGCCAGCCCCAGCATTTT
. | TRBJ1-2 | . | 14 | TRBV27 | CASSEAAYYYGYTF | TGTGCCAGCAGCGAGGCAGCTTACTATTATGGCTACACCTTC
. | TRBJ2-3 | TRBD1 | 19 | TRBV5-4 | CASSGLPGQGKTSTDTQYF | TGTGCCAGCAGCGGACTACCGGGACAGGGAAAGACTAGCACAGATACGCAGTATTTT
. | TRBJ2-7 | . | 13 | TRBV4-1 | CASSQVRGDEQYF | TGCGCCAGCAGCCAAGTCCGGGGAGACGAGCAGTACTTC
. | TRBJ2-7 | TRBD2 | 16 | TRBV27 | CASSPRLAVALDEQYF | TGTGCCAGCAGTCCTAGACTAGCGGTGGCCTTGGACGAGCAGTACTTC
. | TRBJ2-5 | . | 13 | TRBV7-2 | CASSWRNEETQYF | TGTGCCAGCAGCTGGCGGAACGAAGAGACCCAGTACTTC
. | TRBJ2-3 | . | 14 | TRBV5-6 | CASSLGLSTDTQYF | TGTGCCAGCAGCTTGGGGCTTAGCACAGATACGCAGTATTTT
. | TRBJ1-6 | . | 17 | TRBV3-1/TRBV3-2 | CASSQMPSGVLNSPLHF | TGTGCCAGCAGCCAAATGCCCTCAGGGGTTCTCAATTCACCCCTCCACTTT
. | TRBJ1-2 | . | 14 | TRBV2 | CASEYPGGTAGYTF | TGTGCCAGCGAATACCCCGGGGGAACGGCGGGCTACACCTTC
. | TRBJ2-5 | . | 14 | TRBV19 | CASSAQGRQETQYF | TGTGCCAGTAGTGCCCAGGGGCGCCAAGAGACCCAGTACTTC
. | TRBJ2-7 | TRBD1 | 16 | TRBV29-1 | CSVEERSQGISYEQYF | TGCAGCGTTGAAGAACGATCACAGGGGATCTCCTACGAGCAGTACTTC
. | TRBJ1-6 | TRBD1 | 11 | TRBV11-1 | CASSLQGALHF | TGTGCCAGCAGCTTACAGGGGGCCCTCCACTTT
. | TRBJ1-2 | TRBD1 | 15 | TRBV3-1/TRBV3-2 | CASSQDATGDYGYTF | TGTGCCAGCAGCCAAGACGCGACAGGGGACTATGGCTACACCTTC
. | TRBJ1-6 | . | 14 | TRBV14 | CASSPRALNSPLHF | TGTGCCAGCAGCCCCAGGGCGCTTAATTCACCCCTCCACTTT
. | TRBJ1-5 | . | 14 | TRBV19 | CASSIGRGHQPQHF | TGTGCCAGTAGTATTGGAAGGGGCCACCAGCCCCAGCATTTT
. | TRBJ1-2 | . | 15 | TRBV27 | CASSTRTGTNYGYTF | TGTGCCAGCAGTACACGGACGGGGACTAACTATGGCTACACCTTC
. | TRBJ2-3 | TRBD2 | 14 | TRBV30 | CAWSIAGFTDTQYF | TGTGCCTGGAGTATAGCGGGGTTCACAGATACGCAGTATTTT
. | TRBJ2-1 | TRBD1 | 14 | TRBV4-1 | CASSQAKGADEQFF | TGCGCCAGCAGCCAAGCCAAGGGGGCAGATGAGCAGTTCTTC
. | TRBJ2-5 | . | 12 | TRBV27 | CASRGGPTTQYF | TGTGCCAGCAGGGGAGGACCTACGACCCAGTACTTC
. | TRBJ1-1 | TRBD1 | 15 | TRBV5-6 | CASSPGQGRRTEAFF | TGTGCCAGCAGCCCTGGACAGGGGAGGAGAACTGAAGCTTTCTTT
. | TRBJ2-1 | . | 17 | TRBV10-3 | CAISTPGSSEVGDEQFF | TGTGCCATCAGTACACCAGGTTCCTCGGAGGTGGGCGATGAGCAGTTCTTC
. | TRBJ2-2 | TRBD1 | 18 | TRBV28 | CASSKDPPGGADTGELFF | TGTGCCAGCAGCAAGGACCCCCCAGGGGGCGCTGACACCGGGGAGCTGTTTTTT
. | TRBJ2-1 | . | 13 | TRBV10-2 | CASTTGVYNEQFF | TGCGCCAGCACCACCGGGGTTTACAATGAGCAGTTCTTC
. | TRBJ1-1 | . | 16 | TRBV16 | CASSDHSSGVNTEAFF | TGTGCCAGCAGCGACCATTCCTCAGGGGTGAACACTGAAGCTTTCTTT
once | TRBJ2-7 | . | 15 | TRBV2 | CASSEVVRVGNEQYF | TGTGCCAGCAGTGAAGTTGTCAGGGTTGGGAACGAGCAGTACTTC
once | TRBJ1-2 | TRBD1 | 19 | TRBV9 | CASSVSSVEGAPPNYGYTF | TGTGCCAGCAGCGTATCGAGTGTGGAGGGGGCGCCCCCTAACTATGGCTACACCTTC
. | TRBJ2-1 | . | 17 | TRBV7-2 | CASSRVEEGAWYNEQFF | TGTGCCAGCTCCAGGGTAGAGGAGGGGGCTTGGTACAATGAGCAGTTCTTC
. | TRBJ1-1 | . | 14 | TRBV5-6 | CASSLPGGGTEAFF | TGTGCCAGCAGCTTACCGGGGGGCGGCACTGAAGCTTTCTTT
. | TRBJ2-7 | . | 14 | TRBV2 | CASSVQGSPYEQYF | TGTGCCAGCAGTGTACAGGGTTCCCCCTACGAGCAGTACTTC
. | TRBJ1-5 | TRBD1 | 14 | TRBV19 | CASSSTGANQPQHF | TGTGCCAGTAGTTCGACAGGGGCCAATCAGCCCCAGCATTTT
. | TRBJ2-3 | . | 14 | TRBV5-1 | CASSFQGGTDTQYF | TGCGCCAGCAGCTTCCAGGGTGGGACAGATACGCAGTATTTT
. | TRBJ2-7 | . | 15 | TRBV6-5 | CASSTRTVYSYEQYF | TGTGCCAGCAGTACCAGGACAGTTTACTCCTACGAGCAGTACTTC
. | TRBJ2-3 | . | 15 | TRBV5-1 | CASSLPGSRPDTQYF | TGCGCCAGCAGCTTGCCCGGGAGCCGACCAGATACGCAGTATTTT
. | TRBJ2-2 | TRBD1 | 14 | TRBV30 | CAWIRDRDTGELFF | TGTGCCTGGATCCGGGACAGGGACACCGGGGAGCTGTTTTTT
. | TRBJ2-1 | TRBD1 | 17 | TRBV4-2 | CASSQESTGTGDNEQFF | TGTGCCAGCAGCCAAGAGTCTACCGGGACAGGGGATAATGAGCAGTTCTTC
. | TRBJ1-2 | TRBD1 | 16 | TRBV10-1 | CANCRDRGPRGYGYTF | TGCGCCAACTGCCGGGACAGGGGGCCTCGGGGCTATGGCTACACCTTC
. | TRBJ2-3 | TRBD1 | 14 | TRBV19 | CASRDRGNTDTQYF | TGTGCCAGTAGGGACAGGGGCAACACAGATACGCAGTATTTT
. | TRBJ1-1 | TRBD1 | 13 | TRBV19 | CASRDRFGHEAFF | TGTGCCAGTAGGGACAGGTTCGGGCATGAAGCTTTCTTT
. | TRBJ2-5 | TRBD2 | 17 | TRBV4-2 | CASSQDLLAGIQETQYF | TGTGCCAGCAGCCAAGATCTCCTAGCGGGCATACAAGAGACCCAGTACTTC
. | TRBJ1-1 | . | 12 | TRBV30 | CAWKEGGTEAFF | TGTGCCTGGAAGGAAGGAGGCACTGAAGCTTTCTTT
. | TRBJ1-1 | TRBD1 | 11 | TRBV20-1 | CSWTGGAEAFF | TGCAGTTGGACAGGGGGAGCTGAAGCTTTCTTT
. | TRBJ1-6 | . | 17 | TRBV7-6 | CASSRGAYRAGNSPLHF | TGTGCCAGCAGCCGAGGTGCTTACAGGGCTGGTAATTCACCCCTCCACTTT
. | TRBJ1-2 | . | 13 | TRBV12-3/TRBV12-4 | CASSYRVGYGYTF | TGTGCCAGCAGTTACAGGGTCGGCTATGGCTACACCTTC
. | TRBJ2-2 | . | 17 | TRBV5-1 | CASSSAGTNWNTGELFF | TGCGCCAGCAGCTCAGCCGGGACAAACTGGAACACCGGGGAGCTGTTTTTT
. | TRBJ2-5 | . | 16 | TRBV7-3 | CASSLGRGYAQETQYF | TGTGCCAGCAGCTTAGGGCGGGGTTACGCACAAGAGACCCAGTACTTC
. | TRBJ1-6 | TRBD1 | 16 | TRBV2 | CASIPRGTAPNSPLHF | TGTGCCAGCATCCCCCGGGGGACAGCCCCCAATTCACCCCTCCACTTT
. | TRBJ1-4 | TRBD1 | 15 | TRBV6-5 | CASSLWGQGNEKLFF | TGTGCCAGCAGCCTCTGGGGACAGGGAAATGAAAAACTGTTTTTT
. | TRBJ2-1 | TRBD2 | 15 | TRBV2 | CASSEQASGVRGQFF | TGTGCCAGCAGTGAACAGGCTAGCGGGGTCAGGGGGCAGTTCTTC
. | TRBJ2-7 | TRBD1 | 15 | TRBV28 | CASTSEGGNFYEQYF | TGTGCCAGCACCTCTGAAGGGGGCAATTTCTACGAGCAGTACTTC
. | TRBJ2-1 | . | 15 | TRBV7-6 | CASSLDPSSYNEQFF | TGTGCCAGCAGCTTAGACCCGAGCTCCTACAATGAGCAGTTCTTC